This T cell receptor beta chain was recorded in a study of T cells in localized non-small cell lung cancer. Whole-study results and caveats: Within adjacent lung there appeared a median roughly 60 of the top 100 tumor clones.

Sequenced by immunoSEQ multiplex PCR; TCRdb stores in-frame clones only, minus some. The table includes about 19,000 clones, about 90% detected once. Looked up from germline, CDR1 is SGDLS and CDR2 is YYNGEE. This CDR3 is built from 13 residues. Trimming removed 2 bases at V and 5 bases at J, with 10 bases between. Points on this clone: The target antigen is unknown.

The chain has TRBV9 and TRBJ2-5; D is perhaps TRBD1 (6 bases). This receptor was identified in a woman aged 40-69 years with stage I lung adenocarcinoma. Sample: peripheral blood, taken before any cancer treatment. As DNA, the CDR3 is TGTGCCAGCAGCGTTGGGGGCCACGAGACCCAGTACTTC. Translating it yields CASSVGGHETQYF.